These 21 T cell receptor beta chains came from one sample sequenced in a study of T-cell memory formation after mild COVID-19. TCRdb re-analysed the 5' RACE reads in MiXCR, keeping a single row per CDR3 protein. This table holds about 560,000 distinct CDR3 sequences, under 20% found once. Input material: PBMCs or a T cell subset sorted from them (not recorded which). The origin of the receptors is an adult woman who had mild COVID-19 (a few samples of this study predate the infection). Cell type and time point are not known.

The chain recombines TRBV4-2 with TRBJ1-2, with a possible D match to TRBD1 (5 bases). V was pared by 0 bases and J by 5 bases, with 13 bases between. The CDR3 is 15 amino acids. Germline V lookup: CDR1 LGHNA, CDR2 YNFKEQ. The CDR3 region is CASSQDVRDVYGYTF. In DNA, the CDR3 is TGTGCCAGCAGCCAAGATGTCCGGGACGTTTATGGCTACACCTTC.

This clonotype occurred a few times. The chain combines TRBV6-2 or TRBV6-3 with TRBJ1-2; D possibly corresponds to TRBD1 (6 bases). This CDR3 has 18 amino acids. Between the trimmed V and J ends, which lost 4 bases and 4 bases, there was a span of 25 bases. The germline CDR1 and CDR2 sequences are MNHEY and SVGEGT. The CDR3 sequence: CASSSRGASRGIFYGYTF. The CDR3 DNA sequence: TGTGCCAGCAGTTCCCGGGGAGCATCAAGGGGGATCTTCTATGGCTACACCTTC.

This clonotype came up a few times. The J gene is TRBJ1-5, the V gene TRBV7-2, with D tentatively TRBD1 (6 bases). This CDR3 is 15 amino acids long. V lost 1 base to trimming and J lost 4 bases, with 11 bases between them. Germline V gene sequence: CDR1 SGHTA, CDR2 FQGNSA. The CDR3 sequence is CASSLGGAYNQPQHF. In DNA form, the CDR3 reads TGTGCCAGCAGCTTAGGGGGGGCATATAATCAGCCCCAGCATTTT.

The chain recombines TRBV5-1 with TRBJ1-1; 8 bases align to TRBD1. V was pared by 3 bases and J by 1 base, with 5 bases of the junction left unmatched. Germline V gene sequence: CDR1 SGHRS, CDR2 YFSETQ. The CDR3 is 15 amino acids. The CDR3: CASSSTGTGNTEAFF. CDR3 in DNA: TGCGCCAGCAGCTCCACCGGGACAGGGAACACTGAAGCTTTCTTT.

A word on this clonotype: Mismatch with germline at one junction end may stem from a read error. CDR3 amino acids: CASSYPSSSNEQFF. The CDR3 nucleotides read TGTGCCAGCAGTTACCCCTCATCCTCCAATGAGCAGTTCTTC. The V and J genes are TRBV6-2 or TRBV6-3 and TRBJ2-1; D gene unclear. The CDR3 has 14 residues. CDR1 and CDR2 from the germline V gene are MNHEY and SVGEGT.

Ten or more counts support this clonotype. The J gene is TRBJ2-7, the V gene TRBV20-1, with 10 bases aligning to TRBD2. Germline CDR1 reads DFQATT; CDR2 reads SNEGSKA (reference sequence). J was trimmed by 4 bases and V by 0 bases; bases with no gene match: 6. The CDR3 consists of 15 residues. The CDR3 spells CSARDRASGGYEQYF. In DNA form, the CDR3 reads TGCAGTGCTAGAGATAGGGCTAGCGGGGGATACGAGCAGTACTTC.

This clonotype was seen a handful of times. This sequence joins TRBV2 and TRBJ1-5; D is ambiguous. The germline gives CDR1 SNHLY, CDR2 FYNNEI. The CDR3 consists of 12 residues. Trimming removed 4 bases at V and 3 bases at J, with 4 bases between. This chain's CDR3 is CASSVPNQPQHF. The CDR3 DNA sequence: TGTGCCAGCAGTGTACCCAATCAGCCCCAGCATTTT.

The V call is TRBV7-9, the J call TRBJ2-1; D tentatively reads TRBD1 or TRBD2 (6 bases each). The CDR3 extends over 17 amino acids. CDR1 SEHNR and CDR2 FQNEAQ come from the germline V gene (reference sequence). The ends were cut back, 5 bases at V and 2 bases at J, with 19 bases in the middle. In DNA form, the CDR3 reads TGTGCCAGCAGCCCCCGGACGGGCGGGACACCCTACAATGAGCAGTTCTTC. Translating gives CASSPRTGGTPYNEQFF. The full variable domain, with the rest looked up from reference TRBV7-9 and TRBJ2-1, is DTGVSQNPRHKITKRGQNVTFRCDPISEHNRLYWYRQTLGQGPEFLTYFQNEAQLEKSRLLSDRFSAERPKGSFSTLEIQRTEQGDSAMYLCASSPRTGGTPYNEQFFGPGTRLTVL.

The chain combines TRBV7-3 with TRBJ1-6; a possible D gene is TRBD1 (6 bases). The CDR3 consists of 13 residues. Deletions cut 6 bases from V and 9 bases from J, with 12 bases between. CDR1 SGHTA and CDR2 FQGTGA come from the germline V gene. The CDR3 is CASSGGQGSPLHF. The CDR3 DNA reads as TGTGCCAGCAGTGGGGGCCAGGGTTCACCCCTCCACTTT. The whole variable domain, remainder taken from reference TRBV7-3 and TRBJ1-6, is GAGVSQTPSNKVTEKGKYVELRCDPISGHTALYWYRQSLGQGPEFLIYFQGTGAADDSGLPNDRFFAVRPEGSVSTLKIQRTERGDSAVYLCASSGGQGSPLHFGNGTRLTVT.

This clonotype was seen a few times. The V call is TRBV20-1, the J call TRBJ2-1; D is tentatively TRBD1 or TRBD2 (5 bases each). The germline CDR1 and CDR2 sequences are DFQATT and SNEGSKA (reference sequence). The V end lost 0 bases, the J end lost 5 bases, and 23 bases lay between the germline ends. CDR3 size: 18 residues. The CDR3 loop is CSARDFLRGRGSHNEQFF. DNA of the CDR3: TGCAGTGCTAGAGATTTTCTCCGGGGACGGGGATCGCACAATGAGCAGTTCTTC.

This clonotype has at least ten counts. The CDR3 region has the DNA TGTGCCAGCAGCCTTGGGGGGCTCCTTCTCAATGAGCAGTTCTTC. Its protein is CASSLGGLLLNEQFF. The chain has TRBV7-9 and TRBJ2-1; TRBD1 or TRBD2 may be the D gene (6 bases each). V was clipped by 5 bases and J by 6 bases, with 17 bases between them. Looked up from germline, CDR1 is SEHNR and CDR2 is FQNEAQ (reference sequence). CDR3 length equals 15 residues.

CDR3: CSAITGTSGLNEQFF. The CDR3 region has the DNA TGCAGTGCCATAACCGGGACTAGCGGATTAAATGAGCAGTTCTTC. The chain links TRBV20-1 to TRBJ2-1; 11 positions match TRBD2. Germline V gene sequence: CDR1 DFQATT, CDR2 SNEGSKA (reference sequence). The CDR3 totals 15 residues. The trim removed 6 bases at V and 7 bases at J, leaving 11 bases unmatched.

The chain uses TRBV4-3 and TRBJ2-2; TRBD2 might be the D (5 bases). The germline CDR1 and CDR2 sequences are LGHNA and YSLEER. V shed 3 bases and J shed 0 bases, with 8 bases lying between them. The CDR3 has 15 amino acids. CDR3 nucleotide sequence: TGCGCCAGCAGCCACGGGGTCCCGAACACCGGGGAGCTGTTTTTT. This gives the protein CASSHGVPNTGELFF.

The rearrangement uses TRBV20-1 and TRBJ2-1, with 8 bases identical to TRBD2. Looked up from germline, CDR1 is DFQATT and CDR2 is SNEGSKA (reference sequence). The CDR3 runs to 16 residues. V was clipped by 0 bases and J by 3 bases; unmatched bases: 7. The CDR3 nucleotides are TGCAGTGCTAGAGATGTAGGCGGGGGGTACTACAATGAGCAGTTCTTC. Its translation is CSARDVGGGYYNEQFF.

The table lists this clonotype with a few counts. V and J are TRBV7-9 and TRBJ1-1; no firm D call. The V gene lost 4 bases and the J gene lost 0 bases, with 15 bases spanning the gap. The CDR3 contains 16 residues. The germline CDR1 and CDR2 sequences are SEHNR and FQNEAQ (reference sequence). CDR3 in amino acids: CASSSMGLTMNTEAFF. CDR3 coding DNA: TGTGCCAGCAGCTCCATGGGCCTTACTATGAACACTGAAGCTTTCTTT.

This clonotype showed up just a few times. The chain is built from TRBV29-1 and TRBJ2-2, with no clear D. Trimming left V 1 base short and J 0 bases short, with 6 bases between. The CDR3 runs to 14 residues. Germline CDR1 SQVTM, CDR2 ANQGSEA. CDR3: CSVEVAPNTGELFF. The DNA of the CDR3 is TGCAGCGTTGAAGTGGCCCCGAACACCGGGGAGCTGTTTTTT.

This clonotype was picked up a small number of times. The rearrangement joins TRBV5-1 to TRBJ2-7; the D gene is possibly TRBD1 (6 bases). The V gene's germline CDR1 is SGHRS and CDR2 YFSETQ. The V gene lost 0 bases and the J gene lost 6 bases, with 16 bases spanning the gap. The CDR3 totals 15 residues. CDR3 sequence reads: CASSLVFSGDGEQYF. CDR3 nucleotides: TGCGCCAGCAGCTTGGTGTTTTCAGGGGACGGCGAGCAGTACTTC.

This clonotype was seen at least ten times. V gene TRBV11-2 combines with J gene TRBJ2-5, with D tentatively TRBD2 (5 bases). Germline CDR1 and CDR2: SGHAT and FQNNGV. The CDR3 is made up of 15 amino acids. V lost 4 bases, J lost 4 bases, and 16 bases lay in between. The CDR3 DNA follows: TGTGCCAGCAGCTGGGAGCCTCTAGGGCTAGAGACCCAGTACTTC. It codes for CASSWEPLGLETQYF.

The CDR3 bases are TGTGCCAGCAGCACCCCGTTTGAGACTGAAGCTTTCTTT. It yields the protein CASSTPFETEAFF. V gene TRBV11-3 combines with J gene TRBJ1-1, with D unclear. V lost 5 bases and J 5 bases, leaving 12 bases between the germline ends. The CDR3 sequence is 13 residues long. Germline V gene data show CDR1 as SGHNT and CDR2 as YENEEA.

The chain recombines TRBV9 with TRBJ1-2; D remains ambiguous. CDR1 is SGDLS, CDR2 YYNGEE, per germline. V shed 0 bases and J shed 3 bases, with 15 bases lying between them. This CDR3 is 16 amino acids long. The CDR3 loop is CASSVEGQGPYYGYTF. The CDR3 bases are TGTGCCAGCAGCGTAGAAGGGCAAGGCCCTTACTATGGCTACACCTTC.

This clonotype appeared many times. In DNA, the CDR3 is TGCAGCGTGACAGGGGCCCTCTCCTACGAGCAGTACTTC. Amino acids: CSVTGALSYEQYF. The chain has TRBV29-1 and TRBJ2-7; TRBD1 aligns across 8 bases. Per germline, CDR1 SQVTM and CDR2 ANQGSEA. Unmatched junction bases numbered 4, after V lost 6 bases and J lost 0 bases. This CDR3 has 13 amino acids.